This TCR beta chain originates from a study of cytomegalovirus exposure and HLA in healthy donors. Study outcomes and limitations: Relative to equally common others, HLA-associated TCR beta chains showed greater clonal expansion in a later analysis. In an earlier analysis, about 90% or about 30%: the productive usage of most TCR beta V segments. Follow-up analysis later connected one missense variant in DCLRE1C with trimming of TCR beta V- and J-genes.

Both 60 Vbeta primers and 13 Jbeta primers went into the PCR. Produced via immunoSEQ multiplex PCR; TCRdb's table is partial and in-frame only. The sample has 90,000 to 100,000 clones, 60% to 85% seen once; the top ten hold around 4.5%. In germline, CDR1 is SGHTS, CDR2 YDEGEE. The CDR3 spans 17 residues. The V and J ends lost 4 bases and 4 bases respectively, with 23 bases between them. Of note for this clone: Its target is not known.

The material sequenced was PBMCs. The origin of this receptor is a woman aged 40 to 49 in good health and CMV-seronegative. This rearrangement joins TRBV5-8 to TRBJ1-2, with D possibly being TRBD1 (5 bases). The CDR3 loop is CASSTDRELLPSYGYTF. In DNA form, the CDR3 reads TGTGCCAGCAGCACCGACAGAGAGCTCCTCCCTTCCTATGGCTACACCTTC.